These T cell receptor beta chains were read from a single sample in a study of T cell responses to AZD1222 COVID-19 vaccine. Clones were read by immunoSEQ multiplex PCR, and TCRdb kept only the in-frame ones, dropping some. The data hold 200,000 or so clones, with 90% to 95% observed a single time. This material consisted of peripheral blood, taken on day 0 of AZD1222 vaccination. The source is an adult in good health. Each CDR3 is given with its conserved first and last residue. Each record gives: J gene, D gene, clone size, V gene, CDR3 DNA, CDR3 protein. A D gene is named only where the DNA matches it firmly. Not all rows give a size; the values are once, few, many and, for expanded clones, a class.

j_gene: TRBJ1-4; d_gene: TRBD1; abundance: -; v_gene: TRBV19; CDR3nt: TGTGCCAGTAGTATAAGGGGGCCAGGGGAAAAACTGTTTTTT; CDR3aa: CASSIRGPGEKLFF
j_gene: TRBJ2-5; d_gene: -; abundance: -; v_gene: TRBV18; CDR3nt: TGTGCCAGCTCACCACTCCCGGGAGATCAAGAGACCCAGTACTTC; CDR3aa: CASSPLPGDQETQYF
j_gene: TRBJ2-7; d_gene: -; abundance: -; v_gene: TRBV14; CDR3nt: TGTGCCAGCAGCCAAGGGCAGGGGAGGTCGGGGTACGAGCAGTACTTC; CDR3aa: CASSQGQGRSGYEQYF
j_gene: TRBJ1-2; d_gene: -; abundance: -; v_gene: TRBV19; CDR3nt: TGTGCCAGTAGTCGCACCGGGACACAGTTTTTGGGCTACACCTTC; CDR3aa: CASSRTGTQFLGYTF
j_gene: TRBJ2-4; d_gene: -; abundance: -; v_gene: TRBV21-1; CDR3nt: TGTGCCAGCAGCCCTAAGCTACAGGGACTAGCCAAAAACATTCAGTACTTC; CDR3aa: CASSPKLQGLAKNIQYF
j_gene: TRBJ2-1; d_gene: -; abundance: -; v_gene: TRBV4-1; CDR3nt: TGCGCCAGCAGCCAAGATGTCCCACTGGGATATCATAGTGAGCAGTTCTTC; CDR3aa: CASSQDVPLGYHSEQFF
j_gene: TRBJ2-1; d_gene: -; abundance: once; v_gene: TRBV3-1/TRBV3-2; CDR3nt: TGTGCCAGCAGCCAAGACGCGGGGCAGTTCTTC; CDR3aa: CASSQDAGQFF
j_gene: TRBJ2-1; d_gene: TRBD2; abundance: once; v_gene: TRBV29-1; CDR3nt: TGCAGCGTTGATCCATGGGAGGGCCGGCGAGAGCAGTTCTTC; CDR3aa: CSVDPWEGRREQFF
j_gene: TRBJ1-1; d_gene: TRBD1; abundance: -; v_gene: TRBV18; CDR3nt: TGTGCCAGCTCACGGGACAGGGGGAACACTGAAGCTTTCTTT; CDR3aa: CASSRDRGNTEAFF
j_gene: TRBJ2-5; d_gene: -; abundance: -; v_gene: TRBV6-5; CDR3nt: TGTGCCAGCAGTACCGGGGGCCAAGAGACCCAGTACTTC; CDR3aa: CASSTGGQETQYF
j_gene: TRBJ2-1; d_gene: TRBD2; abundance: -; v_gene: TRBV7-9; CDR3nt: TGTGCCAGCAGCCACCGGGCTAGCGGGAGCACGGTGCAGTTCTTC; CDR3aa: CASSHRASGSTVQFF
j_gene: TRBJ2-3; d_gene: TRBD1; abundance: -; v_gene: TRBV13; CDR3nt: TGTGCCAGCAGCTTAGGGTTCCCGGGACAGGGTGCGGGAACACACACAGATACGCAGTATTTT; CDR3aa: CASSLGFPGQGAGTHTDTQYF
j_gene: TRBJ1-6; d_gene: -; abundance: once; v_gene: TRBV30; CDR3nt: TGTGCCTGGACTGTGGATGATTCACCCCTCCACTTT; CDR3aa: CAWTVDDSPLHF
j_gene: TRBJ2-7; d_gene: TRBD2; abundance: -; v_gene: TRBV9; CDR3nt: TGTGCCAGCAGCGAGGGGACTCCGGGACTAGCGTACGAGCAGTACTTC; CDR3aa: CASSEGTPGLAYEQYF